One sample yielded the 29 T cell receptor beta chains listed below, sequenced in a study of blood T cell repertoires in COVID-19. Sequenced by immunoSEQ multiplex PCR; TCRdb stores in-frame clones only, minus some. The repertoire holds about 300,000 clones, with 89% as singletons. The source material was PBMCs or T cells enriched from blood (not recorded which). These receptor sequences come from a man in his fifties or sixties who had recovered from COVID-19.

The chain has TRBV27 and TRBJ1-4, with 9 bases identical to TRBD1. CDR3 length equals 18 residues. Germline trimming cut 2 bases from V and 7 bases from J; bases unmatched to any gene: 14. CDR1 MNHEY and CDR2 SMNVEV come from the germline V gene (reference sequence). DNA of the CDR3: TGTGCCAGCAGTTTAACAACTGCCGAGGGACAGGGAGGTGAAAAACTGTTTTTT. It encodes CASSLTTAEGQGGEKLFF.

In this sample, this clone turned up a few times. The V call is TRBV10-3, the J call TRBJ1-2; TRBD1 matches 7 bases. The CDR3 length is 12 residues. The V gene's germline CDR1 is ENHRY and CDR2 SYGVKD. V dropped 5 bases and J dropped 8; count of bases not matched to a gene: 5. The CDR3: CAISFPGGGYTF. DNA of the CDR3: TGTGCCATCAGTTTCCCAGGGGGAGGCTACACCTTC.

The CDR3 bases are TGTGCCAGTAGTATAACCCGGGACATCCCCGGGGAGCTGTTTTTT. Its protein product is CASSITRDIPGELFF. The chain is built from TRBV19 and TRBJ2-2; maybe TRBD1 (6 bases). CDR3 size: 15 residues. Trimming removed 2 bases at V and 6 bases at J, with 13 bases between. Germline lookup yields CDR1 LNHDA and CDR2 SQIVND (reference sequence).

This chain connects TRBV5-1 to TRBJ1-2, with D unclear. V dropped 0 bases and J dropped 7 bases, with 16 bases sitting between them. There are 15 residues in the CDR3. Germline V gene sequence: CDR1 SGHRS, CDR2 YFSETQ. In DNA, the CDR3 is TGCGCCAGCAGCTTGGCCGGGGAGGCCCGGGGTGGCTACACCTTC. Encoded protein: CASSLAGEARGGYTF.

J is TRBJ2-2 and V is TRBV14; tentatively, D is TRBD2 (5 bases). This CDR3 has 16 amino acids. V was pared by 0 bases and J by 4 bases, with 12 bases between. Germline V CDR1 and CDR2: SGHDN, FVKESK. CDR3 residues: CASSQDQGRVTGELFF. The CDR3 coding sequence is TGTGCCAGCAGCCAAGATCAAGGGCGGGTCACCGGGGAGCTGTTTTTT.

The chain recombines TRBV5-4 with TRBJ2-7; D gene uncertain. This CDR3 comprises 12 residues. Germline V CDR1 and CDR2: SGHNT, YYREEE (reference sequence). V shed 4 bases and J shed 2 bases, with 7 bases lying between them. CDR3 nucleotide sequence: TGTGCCAGCAGCGAAGACACCTACGAGCAGTACTTC. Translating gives CASSEDTYEQYF.

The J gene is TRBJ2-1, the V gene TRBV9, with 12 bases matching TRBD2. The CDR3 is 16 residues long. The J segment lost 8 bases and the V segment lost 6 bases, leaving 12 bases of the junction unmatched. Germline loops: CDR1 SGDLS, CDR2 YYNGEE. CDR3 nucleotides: TGTGCCAGCAACTCAGAAGGACTAGCGGGACTCCATGAGCAGTTCTTC. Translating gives CASNSEGLAGLHEQFF.

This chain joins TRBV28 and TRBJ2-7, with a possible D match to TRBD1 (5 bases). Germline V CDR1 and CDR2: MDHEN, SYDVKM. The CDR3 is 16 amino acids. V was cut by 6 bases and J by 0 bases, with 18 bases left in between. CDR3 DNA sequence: TGTGCCAGCAGCGTAGTGGGCAGGGAAGGCTCCTACGAGCAGTACTTC. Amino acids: CASSVVGREGSYEQYF. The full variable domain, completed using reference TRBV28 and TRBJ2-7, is DVKVTQSSRYLVKRTGEKVFLECVQDMDHENMFWYRQDPGLGLRLIYFSYDVKMKEKGDIPEGYSVSREKKERFSLILESASTNQTSMYLCASSVVGREGSYEQYFGPGTRLTVT.

CDR3 in amino acids: CASSVGTGGNEQFF. CDR3 sequence (DNA): TGCGCCAGCAGCGTAGGGACAGGGGGCAATGAGCAGTTCTTC. This chain links TRBV5-1 with TRBJ2-1; 11 positions match TRBD1. V was pared by 4 bases and J by 6 bases, with 3 bases of the junction left unmatched. Per germline, CDR1 SGHRS and CDR2 YFSETQ. This CDR3 has 14 residues.

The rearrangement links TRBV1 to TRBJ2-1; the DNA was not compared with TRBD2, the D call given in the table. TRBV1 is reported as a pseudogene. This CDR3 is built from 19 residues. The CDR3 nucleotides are TGCACCAGCAGCCAAGATAACGCTCTTCCCCTAGCGGGAGGTGATGAGCAGTTCTTC. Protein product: CTSSQDNALPLAGGDEQFF.

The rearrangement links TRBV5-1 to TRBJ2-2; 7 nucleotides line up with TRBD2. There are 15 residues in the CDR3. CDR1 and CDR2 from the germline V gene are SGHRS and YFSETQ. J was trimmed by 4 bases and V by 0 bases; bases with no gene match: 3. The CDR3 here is CASSLERTSTGELFF. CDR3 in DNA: TGCGCCAGCAGCTTGGAAAGGACTAGCACCGGGGAGCTGTTTTTT.

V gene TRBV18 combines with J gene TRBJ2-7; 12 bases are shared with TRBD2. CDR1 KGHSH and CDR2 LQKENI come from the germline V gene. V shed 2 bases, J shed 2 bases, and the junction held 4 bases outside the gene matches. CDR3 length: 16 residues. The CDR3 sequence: CASSPSGLAGTYEQYF. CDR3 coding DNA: TGTGCCAGCTCACCATCCGGACTAGCGGGGACCTACGAGCAGTACTTC. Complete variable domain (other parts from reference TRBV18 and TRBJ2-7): NAGVMQNPRHLVRRRGQEARLRCSPMKGHSHVYWYRQLPEEGLKFMVYLQKENIIDESGMPKERFSAEFPKEGPSILRIQQVVRGDSAAYFCASSPSGLAGTYEQYFGPGTRLTVT.

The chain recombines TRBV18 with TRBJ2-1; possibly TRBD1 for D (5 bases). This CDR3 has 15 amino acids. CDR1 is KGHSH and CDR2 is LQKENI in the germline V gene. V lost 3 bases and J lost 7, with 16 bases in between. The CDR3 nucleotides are TGTGCCAGCTCACCGAAGGGGAATGGTTTGAATGAGCAGTTCTTC. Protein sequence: CASSPKGNGLNEQFF.

This chain's CDR3 is CASSTAGGPETQYF. As DNA, the CDR3 is TGTGCCAGTAGTACAGCGGGAGGTCCCGAGACCCAGTACTTC. The chain links TRBV19 to TRBJ2-5; TRBD2 aligns across 9 bases. Germline V gene sequence: CDR1 LNHDA, CDR2 SQIVND (reference sequence). The CDR3 runs 14 residues. V was clipped by 4 bases and J by 5 bases; unmatched bases: 5.

This CDR3 is CASSLGGSETQYF. In nucleotides, the CDR3 is TGTGCCAGCAGCTTGGGAGGTTCTGAGACCCAGTACTTC. The chain couples TRBV5-5 to TRBJ2-5; D not certain. This CDR3 spans 13 amino acids. Germline values: CDR1 SGHKS, CDR2 YYEKEE (reference sequence). The V end was cut by 0 bases, the J end by 5 bases, with 8 bases between.

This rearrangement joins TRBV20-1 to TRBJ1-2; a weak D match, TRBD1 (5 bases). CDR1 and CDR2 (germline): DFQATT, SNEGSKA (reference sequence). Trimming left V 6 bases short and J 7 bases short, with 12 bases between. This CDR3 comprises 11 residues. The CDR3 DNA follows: TGCAGTGCAAATCGGGGGGGTGGCTACACCTTC. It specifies CSANRGGGYTF.

The CDR3 sequence is CASSAEKDRGGGGQPQHF. CDR3 in DNA: TGTGCCAGCAGTGCCGAAAAGGACAGGGGGGGAGGAGGTCAGCCCCAGCATTTT. The chain recombines TRBV6-4 with TRBJ1-5; 10 bases match TRBD1. The CDR3 length is 18 residues. With V trimmed by 4 bases and J by 6 bases, 15 bases remained unmatched. Germline CDR1 reads MRHNA; CDR2 reads SNTAGT.

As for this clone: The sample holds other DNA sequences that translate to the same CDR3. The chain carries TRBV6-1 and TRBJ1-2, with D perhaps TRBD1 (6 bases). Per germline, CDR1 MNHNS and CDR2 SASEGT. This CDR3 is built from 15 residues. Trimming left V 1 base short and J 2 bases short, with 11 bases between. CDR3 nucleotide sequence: TGTGCCAGCAGTGAAGTGGCAGGGGCCAACTATGGCTACACCTTC. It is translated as CASSEVAGANYGYTF.

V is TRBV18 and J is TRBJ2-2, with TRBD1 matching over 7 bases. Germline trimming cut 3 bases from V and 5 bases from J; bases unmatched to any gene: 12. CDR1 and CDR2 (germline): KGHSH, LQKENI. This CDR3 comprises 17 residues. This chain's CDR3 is CASSPRQQGQGTGELFF. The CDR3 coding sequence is TGTGCCAGCTCACCGCGACAACAGGGGCAGGGGACCGGGGAGCTGTTTTTT.

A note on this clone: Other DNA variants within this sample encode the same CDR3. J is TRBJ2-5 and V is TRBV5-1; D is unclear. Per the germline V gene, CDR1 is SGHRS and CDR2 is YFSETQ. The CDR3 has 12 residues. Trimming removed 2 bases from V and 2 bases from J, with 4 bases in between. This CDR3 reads CASSFLQETQYF. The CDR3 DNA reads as TGCGCCAGCAGCTTCCTTCAAGAGACCCAGTACTTC.

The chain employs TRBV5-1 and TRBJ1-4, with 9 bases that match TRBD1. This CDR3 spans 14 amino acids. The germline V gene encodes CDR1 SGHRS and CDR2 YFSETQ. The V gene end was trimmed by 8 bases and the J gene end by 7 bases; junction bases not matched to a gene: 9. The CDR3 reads CASKSGTGPEKLFF. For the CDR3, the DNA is TGCGCCAGTAAATCCGGGACAGGGCCTGAAAAACTGTTTTTT.

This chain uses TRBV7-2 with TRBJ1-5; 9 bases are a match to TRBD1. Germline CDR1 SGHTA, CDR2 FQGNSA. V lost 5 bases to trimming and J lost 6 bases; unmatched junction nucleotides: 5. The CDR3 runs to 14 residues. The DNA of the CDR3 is TGTGCCAGCAGCCACACAGGGGGCTCTCAGCCCCAGCATTTT. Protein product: CASSHTGGSQPQHF.

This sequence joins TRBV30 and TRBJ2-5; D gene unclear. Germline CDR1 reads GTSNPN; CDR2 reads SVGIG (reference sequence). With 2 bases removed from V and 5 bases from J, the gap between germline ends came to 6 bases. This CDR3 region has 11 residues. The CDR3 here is CAWSLDETQYF. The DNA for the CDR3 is TGTGCCTGGAGTCTAGACGAGACCCAGTACTTC. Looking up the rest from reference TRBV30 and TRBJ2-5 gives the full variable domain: SQTIHQWPATLVQPVGSPLSLECTVEGTSNPNLYWYRQAAGRGLQLLFYSVGIGQISSEVPQNLSASRPQDRQFILSSKKLLLSDSGFYLCAWSLDETQYFGPGTRLLVL.

CDR3 bases: TGTGCCAGCAGTTTATGGCAGGGTTACGAGCAGTACTTC. It encodes CASSLWQGYEQYF. V and J are TRBV28 and TRBJ2-7, with D possibly being TRBD1 (5 bases). Trimming left V 0 bases short and J 4 bases short, with 7 bases between. The CDR3 length is 13 residues. Looked up from germline, CDR1 is MDHEN and CDR2 is SYDVKM.

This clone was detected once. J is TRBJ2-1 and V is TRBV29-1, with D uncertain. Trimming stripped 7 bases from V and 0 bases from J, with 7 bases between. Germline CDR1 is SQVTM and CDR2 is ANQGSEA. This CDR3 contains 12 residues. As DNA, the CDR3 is TGCAGCGCAGATAGCTCCTACAATGAGCAGTTCTTC. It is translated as CSADSSYNEQFF.

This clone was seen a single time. The chain's CDR3 is CASSHGGGGNTEAFF. In DNA, the CDR3 is TGTGCCAGCAGCCATGGCGGGGGGGGGAACACTGAAGCTTTCTTT. The V call is TRBV14, the J call TRBJ1-1; weak D call: TRBD1 (5 bases). From germline, CDR1 is SGHDN and CDR2 FVKESK. This CDR3 is built from 15 residues. V lost 3 bases to trimming and J lost 1 base, with 12 bases between them.

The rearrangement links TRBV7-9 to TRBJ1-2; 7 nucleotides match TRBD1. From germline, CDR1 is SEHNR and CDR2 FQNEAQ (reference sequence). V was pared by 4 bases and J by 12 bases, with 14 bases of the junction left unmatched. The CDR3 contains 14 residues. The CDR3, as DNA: TGTGCCAGCAGCTCCACGGGACAGAGACGTTCCGACACCTTC. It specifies CASSSTGQRRSDTF.

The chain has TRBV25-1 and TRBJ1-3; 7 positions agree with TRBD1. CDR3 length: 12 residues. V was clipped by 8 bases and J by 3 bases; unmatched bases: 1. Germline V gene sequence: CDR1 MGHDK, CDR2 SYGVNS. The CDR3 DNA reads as TGTGCCAGCCCAGGGGGTGGAAACACCATATATTTT. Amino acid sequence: CASPGGGNTIYF.

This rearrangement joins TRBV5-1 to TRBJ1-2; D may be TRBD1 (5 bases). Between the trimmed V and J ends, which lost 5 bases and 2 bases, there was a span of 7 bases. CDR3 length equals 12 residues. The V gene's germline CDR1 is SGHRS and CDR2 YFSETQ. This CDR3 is CASRQENYGYTF. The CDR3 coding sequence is TGCGCCAGCAGACAGGAGAACTATGGCTACACCTTC.